This TCR beta chain was sequenced for a study of PD-L1 blockade in urothelial cancer. The CDR3 length is 15 residues. Trimming took 3 bases from V and 7 from J, leaving 19 bases between them. Germline V gene lookup returns CDR1 SGDLS and CDR2 YYNGEE. Data came from immunoSEQ multiplex PCR; TCRdb stores just in-frame clones and leaves some out. The repertoire holds some 19,000 clones, with around 91% as singletons. This material consisted of PBMCs, taken around atezolizumab (anti-PD-L1) treatment. This TCR was recovered from a woman between 55 and 75 years old with urothelial cancer. The rearrangement links TRBV9 to TRBJ2-5, with D tentatively TRBD2 (5 bases). This CDR3 is CASSEQVGSRGTQYF. The CDR3 nucleotides are TGTGCCAGCAGCGAACAAGTTGGTAGTCGGGGGACCCAGTACTTC. Drawing the rest from reference TRBV9 and TRBJ2-5, the complete variable domain is DSGVTQTPKHLITATGQRVTLRCSPRSGDLSVYWYQQSLDQGLQFLIQYYNGEERAKGNILERFSAQQFPDLHSELNLSSLELGDSALYFCASSEQVGSRGTQYFGPGTRLLVL.